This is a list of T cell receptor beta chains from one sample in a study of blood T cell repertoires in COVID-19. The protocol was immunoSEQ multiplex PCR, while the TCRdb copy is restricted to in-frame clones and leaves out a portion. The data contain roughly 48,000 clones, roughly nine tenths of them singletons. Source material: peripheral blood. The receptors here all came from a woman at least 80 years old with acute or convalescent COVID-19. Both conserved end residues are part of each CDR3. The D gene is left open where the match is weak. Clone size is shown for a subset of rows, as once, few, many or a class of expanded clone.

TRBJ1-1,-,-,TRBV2,TGTGCCAGCGGCCCCTGGACACTGAACACTGAAGCTTTCTTT,CASGPWTLNTEAFF
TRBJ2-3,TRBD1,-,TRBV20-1,TGCAGTGCTAGTCCCCCAGAGGGACAGGTCACAGATACGCAGTATTTT,CSASPPEGQVTDTQYF
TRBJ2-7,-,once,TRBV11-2,TGTGCCAGCAGCTTAGAAGGGGCGCAGTACTTC,CASSLEGAQYF
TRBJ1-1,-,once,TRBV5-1,TGCGCCAGCAGCTTGGGACAGCTGGGCACTGAAGCTTTCTTT,CASSLGQLGTEAFF
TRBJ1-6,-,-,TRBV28,TGTGCCAGCAGCACTCCTCGGGGTTCACCCCTCCACTTT,CASSTPRGSPLHF
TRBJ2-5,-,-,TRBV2,TGTGCCAGCAGTGTGGGGGGTACTAGCCGAGAGACCCAGTACTTC,CASSVGGTSRETQYF
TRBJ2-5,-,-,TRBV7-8,TGTGCCAGCAGCATGCAGGGTTTGAGACAAGAGACCCAGTACTTC,CASSMQGLRQETQYF
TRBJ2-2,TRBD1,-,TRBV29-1,TGCAGCGCTGGACAGGGGTCGAACACCGGGGAGCTGTTTTTT,CSAGQGSNTGELFF
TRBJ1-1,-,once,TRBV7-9,TGTGCCAGCAGCTCAACCGACAGGAACACTGAAGCTTTCTTT,CASSSTDRNTEAFF
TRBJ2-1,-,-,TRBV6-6,TGTGCCAGCAGTTACGAGGGGGGGTCGTACAATGAGCAGTTCTTC,CASSYEGGSYNEQFF
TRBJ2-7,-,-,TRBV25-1,TGTGCCAGCAGTGATTATGGGGGCAACTACGAGCAGTACTTC,CASSDYGGNYEQYF
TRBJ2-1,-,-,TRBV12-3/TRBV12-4,TGTGCCAGTAGCATTCGGCAGGAGCAGTTCTTC,CASSIRQEQFF
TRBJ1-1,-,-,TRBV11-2,TGTGCCAGCAGCTTAGACGGGGGTCGGGTCTTT,CASSLDGGRVF
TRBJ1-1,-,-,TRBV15,TGTGCCACCAGCAGAGATTATACTATGAACACTGAAGCTTTCTTT,CATSRDYTMNTEAFF
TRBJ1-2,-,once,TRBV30,TGTGCCTGGAGTACAACCCTGGAGGGGGGCTACACCTTC,CAWSTTLEGGYTF
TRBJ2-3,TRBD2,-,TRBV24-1,TGTGCCACCAGTGATAAGGGACTAGCGGGGAGCACAGATACGCAGTATTTT,CATSDKGLAGSTDTQYF
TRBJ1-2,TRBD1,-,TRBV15,TGTGCCACCAGCAGAGCCGGGACAGGGTCCGGCTACACCTTC,CATSRAGTGSGYTF
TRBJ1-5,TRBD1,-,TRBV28,TGTGCCAGCAGACAGGGGCTCAGCAATCAGCCCCAGCATTTT,CASRQGLSNQPQHF
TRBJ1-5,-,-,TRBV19,TGTGCCAGTAGTACAGGGGCTCGGGGCAATCAGCCCCAGCATTTT,CASSTGARGNQPQHF
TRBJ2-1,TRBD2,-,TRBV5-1,TGCGCCAGCAGCGTAGGTAGCGGGGGGGCCTCCTACAATGAGCAGTTCTTC,CASSVGSGGASYNEQFF
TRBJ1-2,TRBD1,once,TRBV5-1,TGCGCCAGCAGCTTGGGGGAGAGGACAGGGGCCTATGGCTACACCTTC,CASSLGERTGAYGYTF
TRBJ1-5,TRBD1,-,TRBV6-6,TGTGCCAGCAGTACAGGGGATCAGCCCCAGCATTTT,CASSTGDQPQHF
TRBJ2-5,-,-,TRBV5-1,TGCGCCAGCAGCTTAGGGGCCGAGGAGACCCAGTACTTC,CASSLGAEETQYF
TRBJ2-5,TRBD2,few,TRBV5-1,TGCGCCAGCAGCGGAACTAGCGGCGCTCAAGAGACCCAGTACTTC,CASSGTSGAQETQYF
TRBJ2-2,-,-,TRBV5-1,TGCGCCAGCAGCTTATTGGGGGGAGCCGGGGAGCTGTTTTTT,CASSLLGGAGELFF
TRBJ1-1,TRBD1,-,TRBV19,TGTGCCAGTACCGCAAGGGGACAGGGGTCTGAAGCTTTCTTT,CASTARGQGSEAFF
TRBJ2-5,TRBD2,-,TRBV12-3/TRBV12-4,TGTGGGACTAGCGGGGGTTCAGAAGAGACCCAGTACTTC,CGTSGGSEETQYF
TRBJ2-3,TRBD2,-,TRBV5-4,TGTGCCAGCAGCCCGGGACTAGCGGCCACAGATACGCAGTATTTT,CASSPGLAATDTQYF
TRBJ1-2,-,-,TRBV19,TGTGCCAGTAGTCCATCAGGGAACTATGGCTACACCTTC,CASSPSGNYGYTF
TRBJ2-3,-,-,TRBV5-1,TGCGCCAGCAGCTTGGGGTTTACAGCGTCAAGGGAGGATACGCAGTATTTT,CASSLGFTASREDTQYF
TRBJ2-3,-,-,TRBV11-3,TGTGCCAGCAGCTTAGATGATAAGAGGAAAACAGATACGCAGTATTTT,CASSLDDKRKTDTQYF
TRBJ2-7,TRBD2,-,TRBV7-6,TGTGCCAGCAGCCCCCAAACTACTAGCGGGGGGGCTGGCGAGCAGTACTTC,CASSPQTTSGGAGEQYF
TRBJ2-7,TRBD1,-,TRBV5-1,TGCGCCAGCAGCTTCGGACAGGGACCCTACGAGCAGTACTTC,CASSFGQGPYEQYF
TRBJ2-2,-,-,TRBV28,TGTGCCAGCAGTTTGTCCAAGAACACCGGGGAGCTGTTTTTT,CASSLSKNTGELFF
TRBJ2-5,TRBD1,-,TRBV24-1,TGTGCCACCAGTGATGGGGCTAGAGGGGGCATACAGACCCAGTACTTC,CATSDGARGGIQTQYF
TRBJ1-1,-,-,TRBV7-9,TGTGCCAGCAGCTACCAGGAAAACACTGAAGCTTTCTTT,CASSYQENTEAFF
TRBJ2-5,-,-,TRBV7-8,TGTGCCAGCAGCTTGGGCGGGTTGGAAAGGGAGACCCAGTACTTC,CASSLGGLERETQYF
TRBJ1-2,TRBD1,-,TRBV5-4,TGTGCCAGCAGCTTTGACAGGGAATATGGCTACACCTTC,CASSFDREYGYTF
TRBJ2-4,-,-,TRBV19,TGTGCCAGCGACGGTAGCTATGGCATTCAGTACTTC,CASDGSYGIQYF
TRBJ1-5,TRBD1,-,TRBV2,TGTGCCAGCACGGGACAGCGGGATCAGCCCCAGCATTTT,CASTGQRDQPQHF
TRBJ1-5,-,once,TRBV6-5,TGTGCCAGCAGTACTACGGGATGGGGCAATCAGCCCCAGCATTTT,CASSTTGWGNQPQHF
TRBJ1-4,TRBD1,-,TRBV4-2,TGTGCCAGCAGCCCGGGACAGGGCGCTAATGAAAAACTGTTTTTT,CASSPGQGANEKLFF